The sequence of this TCR beta chain was determined in a study of T cells in Graves' hyperthyroidism and ophthalmopathy (dated by TCRdb to 2018 to 2020). In the study overall: Peripheral blood was sampled at the time of initial diagnosis, prior to any treatment. The roughly 100 discovery patients were divided at random into training and test sets in a 7:3 ratio. A discovery cohort of about 95 patients, about 40 with Graves' ophthalmopathy and approximately 55 with stable Graves' hyperthyroidism, was used to find distinguishing TCR V-J signatures. Prospective prediction of ophthalmopathy was tested in an independent validation cohort of approximately 19 hyperthyroidism patients and around 16 patients who later progressed to ophthalmopathy. The paper describes TCR Vbeta CDR3 sequencing of fewer than 150 peripheral blood samples, made up of some 40 ophthalmopathy patients, over 70 hyperthyroidism patients and around 17 progressor patients. The study also compared thyroid tissue and blood T-cell repertoires from about six Graves' hyperthyroidism patients. After sampling, hyperthyroidism patients received methimazole starting at 30 mg daily, and ophthalmopathy patients received high-dose intravenous methylprednisolone. Points the paper makes about the study in general: Blood samples also contained most of the expanded thyroid clonotypes (frequency above 0.001), which suggests that blood repertoires may reflect thyroid immune responses. During validation, the model predicted progression to ophthalmopathy a median of around six months ahead of onset, with almost 71% sensitivity and 72% to 80% specificity. A 13 V-J signature model separated ophthalmopathy from stable hyperthyroidism, with roughly 88% sensitivity and about 81% specificity in cross-validation and 80%/75% in testing. Sample size was not statistically predetermined, and blinding of investigators to group allocation was not performed.

Inclusive of the bounding cysteine and phenylalanine, the CDR3 is 14 residues long. The only DNA kept is the CDR3, 42 bases in frame from the first base. The germline ends are 13 bases apart after V is trimmed by 5 bases and J by 2 bases. From the germline V gene, CDR1 is SGHVS and CDR2 is FNYEAQ. In the ophthalmopathy patients, disease was moderately to severely active, with a Clinical Activity Score of 3 or more, a NOSPECS grade of 4 or more, and a duration of less than 3 months. Any patient with an uncontrolled infection, another autoimmune disease, pregnancy or lactation was excluded. Diagnoses were established on the basis of clinical symptoms, serum thyroxine and TRAb, thyroid ultrasound, and orbital computed tomography. PBMCs were separated from approximately 9.9 ml of fresh peripheral blood using Ficoll-Paque density gradient centrifugation. Total RNA was extracted using Trizol reagent, and RNA quality was assessed on an Agilent 2100 Bioanalyzer.

This clonotype has only a few counts. Its antigen is still unknown. Base qualities are not provided; no much larger clone lies one nucleotide away. TCR beta CDR3 regions were amplified from RNA transcripts. For the first round of RT-PCR on the TCR CDR3, the HTBI primer set was used together with the Qiagen OneStep RT-PCR kit. Libraries were constructed in a second round of multiplex PCR, after which size selection and purification were performed. Paired-end sequencing of the libraries was performed with 100 bp reads on an Illumina HiSeq2000. The study's own analysis went as follows. SOAPnuke was used to process the raw data, with reads discarded if the reads contained adapters or uncalled bases, had a mean Phred below 15, or lacked an exact constant-primer or identifier match. High-quality paired reads were merged with COPE v1.2.5, and unique nucleotide sequences were defined as clonotypes. MiTCR v1.1 was used to align the clonotypes against IMGT TRBV, TRBD and TRBJ reference segments. Only V-J combinations with frequency above 0.0001, covering about 99% of repertoires, were analysed. The TCS score was defined as the ratio of F50 (clonal expansion) to E x V (chaos), calculated using BLOSUM62-based TCRdist between CDR3 peptides within each V-J. Welch's t-statistics and random forest reduced 514 V-J features to 13, which were used in a naive Bayes classifier (R e1071). The raw public data were reprocessed by TCRdb itself: fastp quality trimming at Q25, MiXCR clonotype calling, in-frame beta chains only. Identical CDR3 protein sequences are pooled into one entry, listed with their most common genes and DNA. These V and J calls derive from TCRdb rather than the authors' analysis. For this sample the table gives roughly 290,000 distinct CDR3 sequences, of which about a sixth were detected only once. The top ten constitute around 55% of the sample.

The rearrangement combines TRBV7-6 with TRBJ2-7, with a weak D call of TRBD1 (6 bases match). Sequences were obtained from blood. This receptor was obtained from a woman aged 55-75 years with Graves' ophthalmopathy. Here the CDR3 is given as CASSPLQGPYEQYF. The base sequence is TGTGCCAGCAGCCCGCTACAGGGACCCTACGAGCAGTACTTC.